The present T cell receptor beta chain was sequenced within a study of shared clonotypes between healthy human individuals. This CDR3 region has 15 residues. Germline trimming cut 11 bases from V and 8 bases from J; bases unmatched to any gene: 18. Germline CDR1 is MNHNS and CDR2 is SASEGT. The table came from immunoSEQ multiplex PCR; TCRdb's copy has only in-frame clones and leaves some out. The table lists a few hundred thousand clones, around 80% of them singletons, with approximately 12% in the top ten. Sample: PBMCs. The receptor comes from a middle-aged woman in good health. Some clones in this sample may be carry-over from other donors' samples. V is TRBV6-1 and J is TRBJ2-1; 7 nucleotides agree with TRBD1. The CDR3 loop is CAATDRTVLRDEQFF. CDR3 coding DNA: TGTGCCGCGACGGACAGGACAGTCCTTCGGGATGAGCAGTTCTTC.